This T cell receptor (beta chain) came from a study of OX40 agonist ivuxolimab in advanced cancers. Study at large: Partial responses, seen in three patients, involved one hepatocellular carcinoma and two cutaneous melanomas.

CDR1 and CDR2 from the germline V gene are KGHSH and LQKENI. Trimming cost V 6 bases and J 8 bases, with 10 bases left between them. The CDR3 has 11 amino acids. General study points: Expanded clones were, on average, more numerous in CD8+ T cells than in CD4+.

Note on this clone: Its antigen is not known.

The repertoire was sequenced with immunoSEQ multiplex PCR; TCRdb's copy has only in-frame clones and lacks some. The sample has 50,000 to 65,000 clones; approximately 75% are singletons. This TCR came from an adult with an advanced solid tumor such as melanoma, head and neck, liver or kidney cancer. Sequencing was performed on CD4+ or CD8+ T cells sorted from blood, taken in a trial of the OX40 agonist ivuxolimab. The V and J genes are TRBV18 and TRBJ1-2; D remains unclear. This CDR3 reads CASSGLMGYTF. In DNA, the CDR3 is TGTGCCAGCTCCGGACTCATGGGCTACACCTTC. The full variable domain, completed using reference TRBV18 and TRBJ1-2, is NAGVMQNPRHLVRRRGQEARLRCSPMKGHSHVYWYRQLPEEGLKFMVYLQKENIIDESGMPKERFSAEFPKEGPSILRIQQVVRGDSAAYFCASSGLMGYTFGSGTRLTVV.